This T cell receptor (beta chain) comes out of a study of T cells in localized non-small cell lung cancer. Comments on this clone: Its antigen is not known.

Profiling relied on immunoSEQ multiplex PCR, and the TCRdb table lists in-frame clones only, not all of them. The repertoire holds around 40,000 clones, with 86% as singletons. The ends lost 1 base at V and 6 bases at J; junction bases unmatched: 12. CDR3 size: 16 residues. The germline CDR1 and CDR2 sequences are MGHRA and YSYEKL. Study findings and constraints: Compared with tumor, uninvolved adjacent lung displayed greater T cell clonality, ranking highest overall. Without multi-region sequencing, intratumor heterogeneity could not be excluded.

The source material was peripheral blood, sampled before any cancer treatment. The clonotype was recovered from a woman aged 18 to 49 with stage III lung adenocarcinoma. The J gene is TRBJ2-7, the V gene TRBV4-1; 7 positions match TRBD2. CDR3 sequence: CASSQGGSREGCEQYF. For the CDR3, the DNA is TGCGCCAGCAGCCAAGGAGGGTCCAGGGAGGGGTGCGAGCAGTACTTC.